This T cell receptor beta chain was recorded in a study of cytomegalovirus exposure and HLA in healthy donors. It was with 60 Vbeta and 13 Jbeta primers that the PCR ran. Using immunoSEQ multiplex PCR, the repertoire was profiled, and TCRdb retains in-frame clones only, with some absent. The table records some 220,000 clones, over 70% of them present only once. Germline V lookup: CDR1 MNHEY, CDR2 SVGAGI. This CDR3 contains 15 residues. With 6 bases clipped from V and 3 bases from J, the junction kept 8 bases outside the gene matches. This receptor was obtained from a woman aged 60-70 years in good health and CMV-seropositive. The chain links TRBV6-5 to TRBJ1-5, with 7 positions matching TRBD1. What was sequenced was PBMCs. CDR3 sequence: CASSRQGLNNQPQHF. As DNA, the CDR3 is TGTGCCAGCAGCCGACAGGGTTTGAACAATCAGCCCCAGCATTTT.